This T cell receptor beta chain was recovered during a study of graft-versus-host responses after intestinal transplantation. Overall study context: Anti-thymocyte globulin induction was given to all recipients, followed by tacrolimus and steroids for around three years.

By sample fraction, this clone is medium-sized (0.01 to 0.1%). The study's findings and limits: Analysis identified GvH clones in recipient marrow, with some appearing first in ileum or blood. Within the allografts of patients who had graft-donor T cell macrochimerism, graft-versus-host to host-versus-graft clonal ratios were high.

Proliferating CFSE-low CD3+CD4+ and CD3+CD8+ responders were sorted post-reaction. Sequencing was performed with immunoSEQ multiplex PCR; in TCRdb, only in-frame clones are kept and a portion is missing. Of over 20,000 clones listed, under 50% are singletons. The CDR3 covers 14 residues. Germline V CDR1 and CDR2: SGHRS, YFSETQ. Trimming removed 0 bases from V and 7 bases from J, with 13 bases in between. This receptor was identified in a human patient who received an intestinal transplant. Here the sequenced sample was alloreactive CD4+ T cells from a mixed lymphocyte reaction culture, taken before intestinal transplant. Regarding subset: CFSE-low proliferating T cells sorted from roughly 6-day pre-transplant mixed lymphocyte reaction (GvH or HvG direction). The chain couples TRBV5-1 to TRBJ1-2; weak D call: TRBD1 (5 bases). CDR3: CASSLGVAGPGYTF. In DNA form, the CDR3 reads TGCGCCAGCAGCTTGGGAGTCGCAGGGCCTGGCTACACCTTC. The variable domain in full, completed from reference TRBV5-1 and TRBJ1-2, reads KAGVTQTPRYLIKTRGQQVTLSCSPISGHRSVSWYQQTPGQGLQFLFEYFSETQRNKGNFPGRFSGRQFSNSRSEMNVSTLELGDSALYLCASSLGVAGPGYTFGSGTRLTVV.